This TCR beta chain was captured in a study of OX40 agonist ivuxolimab in advanced cancers. General study results and limits: The 0.1-3.0 mg/kg partial responders had among the lowest clonal expansion.

Note on this clone: Its antigen is unidentified.

Clones were read by immunoSEQ multiplex PCR, and TCRdb kept only the in-frame ones, dropping some. The top ten clones hold roughly 1.1% of a sample with about 48,000 clones, under 85% of them seen once. Germline CDR1 is MNHEY and CDR2 is SMNVEV (reference sequence). After removal of 2 bases from V and 7 bases from J, the junction contained 6 bases not matched to a gene. The CDR3 consists of 15 residues. This receptor was obtained from an adult with an advanced solid tumor such as melanoma, head and neck, liver or kidney cancer. The genes are TRBV27 and TRBJ1-5; 9 bases line up with TRBD1. The starting material was CD4+ or CD8+ T cells sorted from blood, obtained in a trial of the OX40 agonist ivuxolimab. CDR3 sequence reads: CASSLQQGAMQPQHF. The CDR3 DNA is TGTGCCAGCAGTTTACAACAGGGGGCAATGCAGCCCCAGCATTTT.